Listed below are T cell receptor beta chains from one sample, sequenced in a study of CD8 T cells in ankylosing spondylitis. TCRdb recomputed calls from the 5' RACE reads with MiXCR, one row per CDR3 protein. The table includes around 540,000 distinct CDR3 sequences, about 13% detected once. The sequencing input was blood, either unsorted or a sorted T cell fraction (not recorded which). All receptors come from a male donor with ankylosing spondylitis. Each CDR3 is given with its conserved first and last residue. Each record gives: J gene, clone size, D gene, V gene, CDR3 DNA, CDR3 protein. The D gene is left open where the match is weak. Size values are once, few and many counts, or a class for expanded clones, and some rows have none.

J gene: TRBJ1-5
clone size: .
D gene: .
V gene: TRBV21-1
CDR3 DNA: TGTGCCAGCAGCAACAGATGGGGACGTCAGCCCCAGCATTTT
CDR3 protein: CASSNRWGRQPQHF

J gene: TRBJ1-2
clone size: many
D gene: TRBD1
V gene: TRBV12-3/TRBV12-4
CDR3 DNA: TGTGCCAGCAGCAACACAGGGGGTGGCTACACCTTC
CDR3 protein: CASSNTGGGYTF

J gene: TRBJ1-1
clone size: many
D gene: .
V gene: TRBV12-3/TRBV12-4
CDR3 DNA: TGTGCCAGCAGTTTACAAACGGGGCTAACTGAAGCTTTCTTT
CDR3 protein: CASSLQTGLTEAFF

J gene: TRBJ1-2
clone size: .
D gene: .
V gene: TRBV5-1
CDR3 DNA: TGCGCCAGCAGCTTTGGGGCCACTAACTATGGCTACACCTTC
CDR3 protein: CASSFGATNYGYTF

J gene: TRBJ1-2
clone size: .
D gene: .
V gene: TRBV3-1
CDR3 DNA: TGTGCCAGCAGCCAAGATCGGACGTCCGGTAGCTACACCTTC
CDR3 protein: CASSQDRTSGSYTF

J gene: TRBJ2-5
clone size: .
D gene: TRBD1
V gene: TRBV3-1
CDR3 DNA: TGTGCCAGCAGCCCGGGGAGTTACAGGGGTGAAGAGACCCAGTACTTC
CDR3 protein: CASSPGSYRGEETQYF

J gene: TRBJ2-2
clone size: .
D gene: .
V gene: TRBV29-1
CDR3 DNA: TGCAGCGTGTTTGGACTCGCGAACACCGGGGAGCTGTTTTTT
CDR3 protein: CSVFGLANTGELFF

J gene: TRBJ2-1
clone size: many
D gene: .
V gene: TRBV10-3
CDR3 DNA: TGTGCCATCAGTGCCGAAGTCGAAAATGAGCAGTTCTTC
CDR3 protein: CAISAEVENEQFF

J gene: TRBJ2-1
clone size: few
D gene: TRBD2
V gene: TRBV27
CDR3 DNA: TGTGTTAGCGGGAGGGCGTATGAGCAGTTCTTC
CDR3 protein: CVSGRAYEQFF

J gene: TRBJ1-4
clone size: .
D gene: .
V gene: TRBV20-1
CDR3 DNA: TGCAGTGCTAGAGACCCCCGGGGGGCCGATGAAAAACTGTTTTTT
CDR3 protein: CSARDPRGADEKLFF

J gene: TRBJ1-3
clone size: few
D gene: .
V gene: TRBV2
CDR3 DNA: TGTGCCAGCAGTGAGGGTCTGGGCAACCCTGGAAACACCATATATTTT
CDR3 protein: CASSEGLGNPGNTIYF

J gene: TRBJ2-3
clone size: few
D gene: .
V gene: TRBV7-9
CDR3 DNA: TGTGCCAGCAGACAGGCCCTGAGGAGGGCAGATACGCAGTATTTT
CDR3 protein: CASRQALRRADTQYF

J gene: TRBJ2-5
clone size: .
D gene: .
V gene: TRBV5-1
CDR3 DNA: TGCGCCAGCAGCCATACCCAGGGAGACGCGACCCAGTACTTC
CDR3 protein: CASSHTQGDATQYF

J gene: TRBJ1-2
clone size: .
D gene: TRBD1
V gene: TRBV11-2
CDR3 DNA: TGTGCCAGCAGCTCAATTTCCGGGACAGGAGAAAACTATGGCTACACCTTC
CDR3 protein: CASSSISGTGENYGYTF

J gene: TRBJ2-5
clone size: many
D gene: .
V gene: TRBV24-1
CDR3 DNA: TGTGCCACCAGTGAGCTGGCGGGCCAAGAGACCCAGTACTTC
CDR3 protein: CATSELAGQETQYF

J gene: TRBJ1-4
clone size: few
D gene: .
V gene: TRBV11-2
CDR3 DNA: TGTGCCAGCAGCTCCGGGCCCTTCGGTCGGGAAAAACTGTTTTTT
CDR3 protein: CASSSGPFGREKLFF

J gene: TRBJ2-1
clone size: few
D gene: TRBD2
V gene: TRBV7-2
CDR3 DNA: TGTGCCAGCAGCTTAGCGGGAATAGCGGGAGGGGTCCCCAAATACAATGAGCAGTTCTTC
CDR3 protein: CASSLAGIAGGVPKYNEQFF

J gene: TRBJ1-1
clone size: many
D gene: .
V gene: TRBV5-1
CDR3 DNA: TGCGCCAGCACTATTTCCGGGACACCGAACACTGAAGCTTTCTTT
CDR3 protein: CASTISGTPNTEAFF

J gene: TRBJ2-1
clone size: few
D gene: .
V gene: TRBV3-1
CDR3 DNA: TGTGCCAGCAGGGGCCAAGATGAGCAGTTCTTC
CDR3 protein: CASRGQDEQFF

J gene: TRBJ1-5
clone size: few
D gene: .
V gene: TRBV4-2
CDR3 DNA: TGTGCCAGCAGCCAAGAAAGGGGGATCAGGCAGCCCCAGCATTTT
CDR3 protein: CASSQERGIRQPQHF

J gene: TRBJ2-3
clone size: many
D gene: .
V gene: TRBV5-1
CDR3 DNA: TGCGCCAGCAGAGGGGCCTTCCGAGCCCCGCAATCGGATACGCAGTATTTT
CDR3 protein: CASRGAFRAPQSDTQYF

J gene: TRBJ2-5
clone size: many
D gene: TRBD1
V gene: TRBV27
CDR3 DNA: TGTGCCAGCAGTTTCGGACAGGCGGGTGTGACCCAGTACTTC
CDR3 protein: CASSFGQAGVTQYF